Only one count was recorded for the clone carrying this T cell receptor beta chain. This entry belongs to a study of blood T cells in healthy people across ages. Between the trimmed V and J ends, which lost 4 bases and 4 bases, there was a span of 24 bases. This CDR3 comprises 18 residues. Germline V gene lookup returns CDR1 MNHEY and CDR2 SVGAGI. PCR was performed a second time for about 7 to 12 cycles using a sample-barcoded 5' primer and a J-beta primer mix. TCRdb used MiXCR to reprocess the 5' RACE reads, holding one entry per CDR3 protein. This repertoire shows roughly 1,500,000 distinct CDR3 sequences, about 31% found once; its top ten account for roughly 12%.

The chain joins TRBV6-5 to TRBJ2-3, with D perhaps matching TRBD2 (6 bases). The clonotype comes from a woman aged 25-40 years in good health. The sequenced sample consisted of blood. The CDR3 coding sequence is TGTGCCAGCAGTTCCCCCGGGAGATCGAGGACTGGGGCAGATACGCAGTATTTT. Translating gives CASSSPGRSRTGADTQYF.